The clone carrying this T cell receptor (beta chain) was found a few times. The antigen is unknown. Both 60 Vbeta primers and 13 Jbeta primers went into the PCR. Only in-frame clones appear in the TCRdb table, and some are missing; sequencing was by immunoSEQ multiplex PCR. The sample holds about 130,000 clones; around 70% are singletons and the top ten take less than 4%. This specimen comes from a study of cytomegalovirus exposure and HLA in healthy donors. Study-wide background: T cells numbering about 179 million yielded more than 100 million unique TCR beta sequences in an earlier analysis. Study-level results: Common viral pathogens (according to a later analysis) appeared linked to several of the most significant clusters.

Trimming cost V 2 bases and J 2 bases, with 9 bases left between them. Germline CDR1 reads SGHVS; CDR2 reads FQNEAQ. CDR3 size: 14 residues. The V and J genes are TRBV7-8 and TRBJ1-1, with unresolved D. This receptor was taken from a man between 25 and 39 years old in good health and CMV-seronegative. Sequenced material: PBMCs. The chain's CDR3 is CASSLLVTNTEAFF. In DNA form, the CDR3 reads TGTGCCAGCAGCTTATTAGTAACCAACACTGAAGCTTTCTTT. Filled out from reference TRBV7-8 and TRBJ1-1, the complete variable domain reads GAGVSQSPRYKVAKRGQDVALRCDPISGHVSLFWYQQALGQGPEFLTYFQNEAQLDKSGLPSDRFFAERPEGSVSTLKIQRTQQEDSAVYLCASSLLVTNTEAFFGQGTRLTVV.